The 12 T cell receptor beta chains presented below share a single source sample, sequenced in a study of blood T cell repertoires in COVID-19. Repertoires were generated with immunoSEQ multiplex PCR, while TCRdb's copy carries only in-frame clones and drops some. The sample holds more than 150,000 clones; over 75% are singletons and the top ten take roughly 9.8%. Sequences were obtained from peripheral blood. All receptors come from an elderly woman with acute or convalescent COVID-19.

The rearrangement joins TRBV19 to TRBJ1-6; TRBD1 might be the D (6 bases). The CDR3 contains 12 residues. The germline CDR1 and CDR2 sequences are LNHDA and SQIVND (reference sequence). V gave up 10 bases and J gave up 7 bases, with 11 bases separating them. Written as DNA, the CDR3 is TGTGCCACCCGGGACAAAAATTCACCCCTCCACTTT. It specifies CATRDKNSPLHF.

The chain couples TRBV29-1 to TRBJ2-5; 7 bases are a match to TRBD1. The germline CDR1 and CDR2 sequences are SQVTM and ANQGSEA. The ends lost 4 bases at V and 5 bases at J; junction bases unmatched: 4. The CDR3 spans 12 residues. For the CDR3, the DNA is TGCAGCGTTGGGGACAGTCGGGAGACCCAGTACTTC. This codes for CSVGDSRETQYF.

The chain has TRBV5-5 and TRBJ1-5; D is possibly TRBD1 (5 bases). CDR1 is SGHKS and CDR2 is YYEKEE in the germline V gene (reference sequence). This CDR3 has 15 residues. V was trimmed by 0 bases and J by 0 bases, leaving 7 bases between them. The CDR3: CASSLGDYSNQPQHF. CDR3 nucleotides: TGTGCCAGCAGCTTGGGGGACTATAGCAATCAGCCCCAGCATTTT.

This clone was observed a single time. The CDR3 loop reads CASIRSWSGNTIYF. The CDR3 DNA sequence: TGCGCCAGCATTCGGAGTTGGTCTGGAAACACCATATATTTT. The V gene is TRBV10-2, the J gene TRBJ1-3; unclear D gene. Trimming took off 7 bases at V and 1 base at J, with 11 bases between the two ends. CDR1 and CDR2 (germline): WSHSY, SAAADI. CDR3 length: 14 amino acids.

This clone has only a few counts. V and J are TRBV4-2 and TRBJ2-7; D gene unclear. Germline V gene sequence: CDR1 LGHNA, CDR2 YNFKEQ. CDR3 length equals 13 residues. The V and J ends lost 1 base and 6 bases respectively, with 10 bases between them. The CDR3 sequence: CASSQASSTEQYF. The CDR3 region has the DNA TGTGCCAGCAGCCAAGCGAGCTCAACCGAGCAGTACTTC.

The gene calls are TRBV5-1 and TRBJ1-3; 9 bases align to TRBD1. The CDR3 has 15 residues. Germline CDR1 reads SGHRS; CDR2 reads YFSETQ. J gave up 5 bases and V 0 bases, and 3 bases lay outside the gene matches. For the CDR3, the DNA is TGCGCCAGCAGCTTGGCCGGGACAGGGCGAAACACCATATATTTT. It yields the protein CASSLAGTGRNTIYF.

The V gene is TRBV9, the J gene TRBJ1-2; unclear D gene. Germline V gene sequence: CDR1 SGDLS, CDR2 YYNGEE. This CDR3 spans 15 amino acids. Trimming took off 6 bases at V and 7 bases at J, with 22 bases between the two ends. The CDR3 loop reads CASNTPSSAGFGYTF. The CDR3 DNA reads as TGTGCCAGCAACACCCCGAGTTCTGCGGGGTTTGGCTACACCTTC.

The genes are TRBV19 and TRBJ1-5; D uncertain. Per germline, CDR1 LNHDA and CDR2 SQIVND (reference sequence). V was trimmed by 3 bases and J by 0 bases, leaving 9 bases between them. CDR3 size: 15 residues. CDR3 sequence reads: CASSMWPLSNQPQHF. The CDR3 DNA reads as TGTGCCAGTAGTATGTGGCCCCTTAGCAATCAGCCCCAGCATTTT.

This rearrangement joins TRBV11-3 to TRBJ2-3, with D possibly being TRBD1 (5 bases). CDR3 size: 15 residues. V lost 4 bases, J lost 3 bases, and 14 bases lay in between. Per the germline V gene, CDR1 is SGHNT and CDR2 is YENEEA. CDR3 loop: CASSYRQGPTDTQYF. The DNA of the CDR3 is TGTGCCAGCAGCTATCGGCAGGGTCCGACAGATACGCAGTATTTT.

V and J are TRBV9 and TRBJ1-5; possibly TRBD1 for D (5 bases). Germline loops: CDR1 SGDLS, CDR2 YYNGEE. With 2 bases removed from V and 6 bases from J, the gap between germline ends came to 15 bases. This CDR3 is built from 15 residues. CDR3 residues: CASSVGGSEGQPQHF. In nucleotides, the CDR3 is TGTGCCAGCAGCGTTGGGGGGTCCGAGGGTCAGCCCCAGCATTTT.

This chain connects TRBV4-1 to TRBJ2-5, with 14 bases lining up with TRBD2. In germline, CDR1 is MGHRA, CDR2 YSYEKL. Losses at the gene ends were 3 bases for V and 5 bases for J; bases not matched to a gene: 8. The CDR3 spans 17 residues. The CDR3 loop reads CASSQLPGLAGAETQYF. CDR3 nucleotide sequence: TGCGCCAGCAGCCAGTTACCGGGACTAGCGGGGGCTGAGACCCAGTACTTC.

CDR3 coding DNA: TGTGCCAGCACCGGGGGGGAAATGAACACTGAAGCTTTCTTT. This codes for CASTGGEMNTEAFF. The rearrangement uses TRBV7-8 and TRBJ1-1; a possible D gene is TRBD1 (5 bases). Trimming left V 7 bases short and J 0 bases short, with 12 bases between. This CDR3 has 14 amino acids. Germline assignment: CDR1 SGHVS and CDR2 FQNEAQ.